These 28 T cell receptor beta chains were all obtained from the same sample, sequenced in a study of vaccination and CD4 T cells after COVID-19. The Oncomine TCR Beta short-read assay generated sequence data from the DNA of cultured CD4+ T cells. TCRdb passed the PCR reads through MiXCR, listing each CDR3 protein once. Of around 7,100 distinct CDR3 sequences listed, roughly four fifths were seen once; the top ten hold roughly 17%. Sample treatment: roughly 10-day PBMC culture with coronavirus spike peptide pools or control peptides (ViraFEST assay). No antigen is known for these receptors. Sample: CD4+ T cells from blood, cultured in vitro. These receptors all come from a human donor who had recovered from COVID-19.

The chain is built from TRBV28 and TRBJ1-1, with D perhaps matching TRBD1 (5 bases). Trimming left V 1 base short and J 8 bases short, with 11 bases between. The CDR3 consists of 13 residues. Germline CDR1 and CDR2: MDHEN and SYDVKM. For the CDR3, the DNA is TGTGCCAGCAGTTTATCAGGGCTGCGGGAAGCTTTCTTT. Encoded protein: CASSLSGLREAFF.

The gene calls are TRBV27 and TRBJ1-6; no reliable D call. CDR3 length: 16 residues. In germline, CDR1 is MNHEY, CDR2 SMNVEV (reference sequence). V was cut by 5 bases and J by 5 bases, with 16 bases left in between. The CDR3 loop reads CASSPSWRTNNSPLHF. The CDR3 coding sequence is TGTGCCAGCAGTCCCTCGTGGAGGACCAATAATTCACCCCTCCACTTT.

The V call is TRBV7-8, the J call TRBJ1-1, with D perhaps matching TRBD1 (5 bases). The CDR3 extends over 13 amino acids. CDR1 is SGHVS and CDR2 is FQNEAQ in the germline V gene. With 5 bases removed from V and 4 bases from J, the gap between germline ends came to 11 bases. The CDR3 DNA reads TGTGCCAGCAGCCTGGATGGGGGCACTGAAGCTTTCTTT. Translating it yields CASSLDGGTEAFF.

In this sample, this clonotype turned up once. V and J are TRBV7-2 and TRBJ2-7, with a tentative D call TRBD1 (6 bases). This CDR3 has 14 residues. The germline V gene encodes CDR1 SGHTA and CDR2 FQGNSA. The germline V and J ends were trimmed by 7 bases and 0 bases, with 13 bases remaining between them. In nucleotides, the CDR3 is TGTGCCAGCACGCCGGGACACTCCTCCTACGAGCAGTACTTC. It yields the protein CASTPGHSSYEQYF.

The chain recombines TRBV30 with TRBJ1-2; D ambiguous. Germline V CDR1 and CDR2: GTSNPN, SVGIG (reference sequence). Trimming removed 0 bases at V and 4 bases at J, with 15 bases between. The CDR3 length is 15 residues. The CDR3 coding sequence is TGTGCCTGGAGTGTACCCGCCCTTGGGATCTATGGCTACACCTTC. Translating gives CAWSVPALGIYGYTF.

The CDR3 region is CASFYRNYSPLHF. CDR3 in DNA: TGTGCCAGCTTTTACAGGAACTATTCACCCCTCCACTTT. The chain links TRBV2 to TRBJ1-6, with D tentatively TRBD1 (5 bases). CDR1 is SNHLY, CDR2 FYNNEI, per germline. V lost 8 bases, J lost 8 bases, and 13 bases lay in between. This CDR3 is 13 amino acids long.

The V gene is TRBV7-2, the J gene TRBJ2-4; possibly TRBD1 for D (6 bases). Germline V gene sequence: CDR1 SGHTA, CDR2 FQGNSA. The CDR3 has 15 amino acids. V shed 11 bases and J shed 0 bases, with 17 bases lying between them. The CDR3 coding sequence is TGTGCCCGCACCCCAGCAGGGGTAGCCAAAAACATTCAGTACTTC. Protein: CARTPAGVAKNIQYF.

The gene calls are TRBV14 and TRBJ1-2; D unresolved. This CDR3 is built from 15 residues. CDR1 and CDR2 (germline): SGHDN, FVKESK. V gave up 4 bases and J gave up 3 bases, with 15 bases separating them. CDR3 bases: TGTGCCAGCAGCCCCTTCGGCGGGTTCGACTATGGCTACACCTTC. Protein product: CASSPFGGFDYGYTF.

The V call is TRBV2, the J call TRBJ1-1; D ambiguous. The CDR3 extends over 13 amino acids. Germline values: CDR1 SNHLY, CDR2 FYNNEI. Trimming took 10 bases from V and 2 from J, leaving 14 bases between them. The chain's CDR3 is CATADQPNTEAFF. In DNA, the CDR3 is TGTGCCACCGCCGACCAGCCAAACACTGAAGCTTTCTTT.

The chain carries TRBV20-1 and TRBJ2-4; TRBD2 matches 11 bases. The CDR3 has 13 amino acids. Germline-derived CDR1 and CDR2 are DFQATT and SNEGSKA (reference sequence). V shed 0 bases, J shed 15 bases, and the junction held 7 bases outside the gene matches. This CDR3 is CSAREPTGLAGYF. DNA for the CDR3: TGCAGTGCTAGAGAACCCACCGGACTAGCGGGGTACTTC.

This chain uses TRBV20-1 with TRBJ2-5; D perhaps matches TRBD1 (6 bases). The germline V gene has CDR1 DFQATT and CDR2 SNEGSKA (reference sequence). This CDR3 spans 18 amino acids. V was shortened by 2 bases and J by 5 bases, with 27 bases between the two germline ends. CDR3 amino acids: CSARPLVNRVDVRETQYF. The CDR3, as DNA: TGCAGTGCTAGACCCCTAGTAAACAGGGTAGATGTCAGGGAGACCCAGTACTTC.

V is TRBV6-1 and J is TRBJ1-5, with TRBD1 matching 10 bases. V shed 4 bases, J shed 1 base, and the junction held 4 bases outside the gene matches. This CDR3 comprises 16 residues. Germline loops: CDR1 MNHNS, CDR2 SASEGT. In DNA form, the CDR3 reads TGTGCCAGCAGTGCCCAGGGACAGGGGAGCAATCAGCCCCAGCATTTT. It specifies CASSAQGQGSNQPQHF.

The rearrangement links TRBV7-2 to TRBJ1-5; D not resolved. Trimming removed 2 bases from V and 0 bases from J, with 5 bases in between. Germline V CDR1 and CDR2: SGHTA, FQGNSA. CDR3 length: 14 amino acids. The CDR3 is CASSLQNSNQPQHF. The CDR3, as DNA: TGTGCCAGCAGCTTACAGAATAGCAATCAGCCCCAGCATTTT.

V gene TRBV15 combines with J gene TRBJ2-5; the match to TRBD2 covers 8 bases. The V gene end was trimmed by 3 bases and the J gene end by 0 bases; junction bases not matched to a gene: 9. This CDR3 region has 17 residues. CDR1 LNHNV and CDR2 YYDKDF come from the germline V gene (reference sequence). CDR3 region: CATSRRGTSGYQETQYF. Written as DNA, the CDR3 is TGTGCCACCAGCAGGAGGGGAACTAGCGGATACCAAGAGACCCAGTACTTC. The full variable domain, with the rest looked up from reference TRBV15 and TRBJ2-5, is DAMVIQNPRYQVTQFGKPVTLSCSQTLNHNVMYWYQQKSSQAPKLLFHYYDKDFNNEADTPDNFQSRRPNTSFCFLDIRSPGLGDTAMYLCATSRRGTSGYQETQYFGPGTRLLVL.

The V gene is TRBV12-3 or TRBV12-4, the J gene TRBJ1-5; D is unclear. The CDR3 extends over 15 amino acids. V shed 2 bases and J shed 4 bases, with 12 bases lying between them. CDR3 nucleotide sequence: TGTGCCAGCAGTTTAACCAGGCAGCCGAATCAGCCCCAGCATTTT. Translated, it gives CASSLTRQPNQPQHF.

The CDR3 here is CASSYGDRGRKNTEAFF. The CDR3 bases are TGTGCCAGCAGTTACGGGGACAGGGGGAGAAAGAACACTGAAGCTTTCTTT. The chain recombines TRBV6-5 with TRBJ1-1, with TRBD1 identical over 11 bases. Germline V gives CDR1 MNHEY, CDR2 SVGAGI. The CDR3 loop spans 17 amino acids. V shed 2 bases and J 1 base; nucleotides not matched to a gene: 6.

The chain recombines TRBV24-1 with TRBJ2-3; the match to TRBD2 covers 12 bases. J gave up 4 bases and V 3 bases, and 10 bases lay outside the gene matches. CDR1 KGHDR and CDR2 SFDVKD come from the germline V gene. The CDR3 totals 18 residues. For the CDR3, the DNA is TGTGCCACCAGTGATGCACCTAGCGGGGGGGCTTACGCAGATACGCAGTATTTT. This sequence encodes CATSDAPSGGAYADTQYF.

The chain couples TRBV24-1 to TRBJ1-5; no clear D. CDR3 length: 15 amino acids. Germline lookup yields CDR1 KGHDR and CDR2 SFDVKD. Trimming removed 2 bases at V and 3 bases at J, with 10 bases between. The CDR3, as DNA: TGTGCCACCAGTGATTCCCGCGTGCCCAATCAGCCCCAGCATTTT. This translates into CATSDSRVPNQPQHF.

This chain uses TRBV27 with TRBJ2-3; 10 bases match TRBD2. Germline values: CDR1 MNHEY, CDR2 SMNVEV (reference sequence). J gave up 8 bases and V 2 bases, and 4 bases lay outside the gene matches. This CDR3 is 14 amino acids long. CDR3 protein: CASSLAGLAFTQYF. The CDR3 DNA reads TGTGCCAGCAGTTTAGCGGGACTAGCGTTTACGCAGTATTTT.

The J gene is TRBJ2-2, the V gene TRBV19, with 7 bases fitting TRBD1. Losses at the gene ends were 10 bases for V and 2 bases for J; bases not matched to a gene: 10. The CDR3 runs to 15 residues. CDR1 LNHDA and CDR2 SQIVND come from the germline V gene (reference sequence). The DNA of the CDR3 is TGTGCCACCACCCCAAGAGGGGGCAACACCGGGGAGCTGTTTTTT. Encoded protein: CATTPRGGNTGELFF.

This clonotype was observed a few times. This sequence joins TRBV6-1 and TRBJ2-3, with D perhaps being TRBD1 or TRBD2 (5 bases each). CDR1 is MNHNS and CDR2 is SASEGT in the germline V gene. Trimming shortened V by 2 bases and J by 5 bases, and 17 bases separated the two germline ends. The CDR3 totals 16 residues. In nucleotides, the CDR3 is TGTGCCAGCAGTGAACCGGCAGGGATGGGGGAAGATACGCAGTATTTT. This translates into CASSEPAGMGEDTQYF.

The rearrangement uses TRBV15 and TRBJ1-1; D possibly corresponds to TRBD1 (5 bases). CDR1 is LNHNV, CDR2 YYDKDF, per germline (reference sequence). V lost 3 bases and J 1 base, leaving 6 bases between the germline ends. The CDR3 spans 13 residues. CDR3 bases: TGTGCCACCAGCAGGAGGGGGAACACTGAAGCTTTCTTT. Amino acids: CATSRRGNTEAFF. The full variable domain, with the rest looked up from reference TRBV15 and TRBJ1-1, is DAMVIQNPRYQVTQFGKPVTLSCSQTLNHNVMYWYQQKSSQAPKLLFHYYDKDFNNEADTPDNFQSRRPNTSFCFLDIRSPGLGDTAMYLCATSRRGNTEAFFGQGTRLTVV.

J is TRBJ1-3 and V is TRBV6-5; a weak D match, TRBD1 (5 bases). Germline V lookup: CDR1 MNHEY, CDR2 SVGAGI. The CDR3 consists of 14 residues. Trimming removed 2 bases at V and 4 bases at J, with 9 bases between. The CDR3 coding sequence is TGTGCCAGCAGTTACGGGGGGGGGGGAAACACCATATATTTT. It specifies CASSYGGGGNTIYF.

The rearrangement links TRBV29-1 to TRBJ2-3; TRBD2 aligns across 8 bases. This CDR3 contains 18 residues. Germline V lookup: CDR1 SQVTM, CDR2 ANQGSEA. V was pared by 3 bases and J by 1 base, with 15 bases of the junction left unmatched. The CDR3 coding sequence is TGCAGCGTTGAGGGTATTGCGGGAGGCACCCAGGGCACAGATACGCAGTATTTT. Its protein product is CSVEGIAGGTQGTDTQYF.

V usage is TRBV7-6 and J usage is TRBJ2-3, with 7 bases lining up with TRBD1. The CDR3 is 15 residues long. Per the germline V gene, CDR1 is SGHVS and CDR2 is FNYEAQ. Trimming removed 5 bases from V and 3 bases from J; junction bases left unmatched: 8. CDR3: CASSHGDRVTDTQYF. CDR3 sequence (DNA): TGTGCCAGCAGCCATGGTGACAGGGTTACAGATACGCAGTATTTT.

This chain joins TRBV20-1 and TRBJ2-7; D gene unclear. Germline V gene data show CDR1 as DFQATT and CDR2 as SNEGSKA (reference sequence). This CDR3 comprises 14 residues. V lost 5 bases and J lost 3, with 17 bases in between. This chain's CDR3 is CSAPIPGTGYEQYF. CDR3 bases: TGCAGTGCTCCAATCCCAGGTACGGGCTACGAGCAGTACTTC.

This clonotype has a handful of counts. This chain connects TRBV20-1 to TRBJ1-1; a weak D match, TRBD1 (6 bases). With 1 base removed from V and 6 bases from J, the gap between germline ends came to 15 bases. This CDR3 comprises 14 residues. CDR1 DFQATT and CDR2 SNEGSKA come from the germline V gene (reference sequence). The CDR3 DNA follows: TGCAGTGCTAGAGGAAAACGGGGGGCCCCTGAAGCTTTCTTT. Translating it yields CSARGKRGAPEAFF.

In the case of this clonotype: This could be a read error, since a much larger clone is one nucleotide away. V gene TRBV28 combines with J gene TRBJ1-2, with a tentative D call TRBD1 (6 bases). The CDR3 totals 16 residues. Germline loops: CDR1 MDHEN, CDR2 SYDVKM. This CDR3 reads CASSLYSGGRGYGYAF. CDR3 DNA sequence: TGTGCCAGCAGTTTATATAGTGGGGGGCGCGGCTATGGCTACGCCTTC.